The entry that follows covers one T cell receptor beta chain sequence. What it binds is not known. The data were produced by immunoSEQ multiplex PCR, yet TCRdb's version contains in-frame clones alone and is incomplete. The table records approximately 80,000 clones, approximately 80% of them present only once. This sample stems from a study of T cell responses to AZD1222 COVID-19 vaccine. General observations from the study: Repertoires were obtained only post-peak T cell response.

The sequence was obtained from an adult in good health. Sequenced here: peripheral blood, sampled on day 0 of AZD1222 vaccination.

CDR3 DNA sequence: TGTGCCAGCAGCCGCGGCAGGCTCAACAATCAGCCCCAGCATTTT. Amino acid sequence: CASSRGRLNNQPQHF. V and J are TRBV7-2 and TRBJ1-5, with no clear D. V dropped 5 bases and J dropped 3 bases, with 14 bases sitting between them. The CDR3 spans 15 residues. Looked up from germline, CDR1 is SGHTA and CDR2 is FQGNSA. The full variable domain, its missing parts supplied by reference TRBV7-2 and TRBJ1-5, is GAGVSQSPSNKVTEKGKDVELRCDPISGHTALYWYRQSLGQGLEFLIYFQGNSAPDKSGLPSDRFSAERTGGSVSTLTIQRTQQEDSAVYLCASSRGRLNNQPQHFGDGTRLSIL.